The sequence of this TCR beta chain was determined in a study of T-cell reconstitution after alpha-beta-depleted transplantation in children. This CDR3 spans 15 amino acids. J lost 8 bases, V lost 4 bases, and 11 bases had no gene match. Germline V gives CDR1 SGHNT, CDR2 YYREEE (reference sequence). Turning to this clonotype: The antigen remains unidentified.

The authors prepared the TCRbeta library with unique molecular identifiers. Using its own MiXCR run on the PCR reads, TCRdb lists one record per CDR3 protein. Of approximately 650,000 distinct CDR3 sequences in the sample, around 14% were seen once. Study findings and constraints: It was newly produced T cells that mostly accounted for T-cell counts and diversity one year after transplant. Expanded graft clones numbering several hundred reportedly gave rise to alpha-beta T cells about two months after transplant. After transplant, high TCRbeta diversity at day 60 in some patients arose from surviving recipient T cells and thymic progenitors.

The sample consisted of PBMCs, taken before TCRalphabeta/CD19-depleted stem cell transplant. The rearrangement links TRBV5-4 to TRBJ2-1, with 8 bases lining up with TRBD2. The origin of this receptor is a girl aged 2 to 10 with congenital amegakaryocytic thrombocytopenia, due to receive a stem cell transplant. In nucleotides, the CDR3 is TGTGCCAGCAGCGAGGGACTAGGGAGGTGGCATGAGCAGTTCTTC. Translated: CASSEGLGRWHEQFF.